This TCR beta chain was sequenced for a study of T cell changes during pregnancy in multiple sclerosis. Assay used: immunoSEQ multiplex PCR; TCRdb lists only in-frame clones, some missing. The sample includes about 67,000 clones, around 90% seen only once; the top ten take roughly 2%. V was pared by 1 base and J by 7 bases, with 14 bases between. Germline V CDR1 and CDR2: GTSNPN, SVGIG (reference sequence). The CDR3 has 14 residues. This clonotype was obtained from a female donor with multiple sclerosis, enrolled in a pregnancy study. The sample here was peripheral blood, taken in the first trimester of pregnancy. The rearrangement joins TRBV30 to TRBJ1-5; no firm D call. The CDR3, as DNA: TGTGCCTGGAGTGAAGGATCGGGGTACCAGCCCCAGCATTTT. Amino acids: CAWSEGSGYQPQHF.